This T cell receptor (beta chain) was captured by sequencing in a study of shared clonotypes between healthy human individuals (dated by TCRdb to the early 2020s). The study in broad terms: The cohort included three men and a couple of women between 18 and 49 years of age. For each donor, CD4 naive and CD4 memory were each given three plates, CD8 naive was given two plates, and CD8 memory was given one plate. Libraries were prepared and TCR repertoires were sequenced by different laboratories using diverse techniques, in order to increase sequencing depth and limit assay-specific biases. Blood TCR repertoires of roughly 5 healthy adults were deeply sequenced to estimate repertoire size and the extent of clonotype sharing between individuals. Per donor, leukapheresis produced somewhere between about 0.8 and 9 billion PBMCs.

V and J are truncated by 1 base and 0 bases respectively, leaving an intervening sequence of 12 bases. From the cysteine up to the phenylalanine, the CDR3 has a length of 16 residues. Only the CDR3 DNA stays, 48 bases, in frame from base 1. Taken from the germline V gene, the CDR1 and CDR2 loops are SGHAT and FQNNGV. Results the study describes overall, beyond this receptor: Across a handful of donors, 4.5% to 6.5% of naive CD4, 3.5% of naive CD8, about 2.3% of memory CD4, and approximately 0.4% of memory CD8 clonotypes were shared. Sampling was limited to blood, and TCR repertoires in tissue likely differ from TCR repertoires in blood. The small number of donors limited the genetic and exposure-history diversity represented. Higher generation probabilities were observed for clonotypes shared by all four sorted-subset donors than for non-shared clonotypes. Even with the large sequencing depth, rarefaction of the sorted-subset datasets indicated that sequencing was incomplete. Based on pairwise subsampling, the degree of clonotype sharing among donors was expected to be affected by sequencing depth. Naive subsets generally had larger estimated clonotype richness than memory subsets did.

About this clone itself: What antigen it recognizes has not been identified. Base qualities are not provided; no much larger clone lies one nucleotide away.

Using the deep immunoSEQ assay, multiplex PCR amplified TCR CDR3 regions from genomic DNA. Extracted genomic DNA from each cell subset was distributed evenly across all wells of several immunoSEQ 96-well plates, and each plate was treated as a replicate. For sorted subsets, around 0.2 ug of genomic DNA, equivalent to 25,000 to 30,000 T cell genomes, went into each replicate PCR. Purified libraries were measured with a Qubit 3.0 fluorometer, size-checked on a Bioanalyzer 2100, and measured again with the KAPA Library Quantification kit. A separate single-read 150-cycle Illumina NextSeq 550 flow cell was used to sequence each immunoSEQ 96-well plate. Under the source paper's analysis protocol: Because the immunoSEQ output held only junctional sequences and lacked quality scores, the filtering could not match the filtering applied to full-length reads. Sequences were annotated with PyIR, a Python wrapper for IgBLAST v1.9, and V/J genes and CDR3 were assigned using IMGT germline references. Reads with weak V/J assignments (E-value above 1e-6), missing CDR3, stop codons, out-of-frame junctions, or ambiguous translated residues were removed. A V3J clonotype was defined by an identical inferred V gene, J gene, and CDR3 amino acid sequence. Percentage overlap between repertoires was computed as shared unique clonotypes divided by the size of the smaller repertoire. Three approaches were used to assess repertoire richness: RTK rarefaction, the Chao1 estimator, and Recon v2.1 estimates of unobserved clonotypes. Generation probabilities were computed with OLGA for all TCRbeta clonotypes obtained by the gDNA method from several donors. The clones in this table, taken by TCRdb from immuneACCESS, are in-frame only. Not every clone is retained; where verified, under half of the shortfall comes from an unresolved V gene, and the cause of the rest is unknown. The V and J calls and clone size were taken over from that table, and D and trimming were inferred from the DNA. The sample table records 2 million to 2.5 million clones; less than 95% of these occur just once. Together, the top ten hold about 1.1% of the sample.

CD8 naive samples were obtained by positive selection for CCR7 among CD45RO-negative cells, yielding a CD45RA+CCR7+ population from which TemRA cells were excluded. Healthy HIV-negative adults with no recently reported acute infections or vaccinations were included as donors. Every donor was a Caucasian adult living in Nashville, Tennessee, USA. Blood was obtained by leukapheresis, after which PBMCs were separated by Ficoll-Histopaque density gradient centrifugation and cryopreserved in liquid nitrogen vapor phase. Analytical flow cytometry was used to check the purity and quantity of each magnetically sorted T cell population. Each sorted fraction had its genomic DNA isolated and then quantified by UV absorbance on a Nanodrop 2000c.

The TCR originated in a man in his late teens or twenties in good health. The sequencing input was naive CD8+ T cells sorted from blood. The cell subset or site label here, explained by the study, means: CD45RA+CCR7+. This sequence uses TRBV11-2 and TRBJ2-5; TRBD2 is a possible D gene, resting on 6 matching bases. The DNA reads as follows: TGTGCCAGCAGCTTAGGGAGCGGGTTGTACCAAGAGACCCAGTACTTC. The encoded protein is CASSLGSGLYQETQYF.